The clone carrying this T cell receptor beta chain has a handful of counts. Antigen unknown. The sample originates from a study of CD8 T cells in ankylosing spondylitis. Study-wide results and limits: Clones linked to disease were reported to show significant enrichment in matched ankylosing spondylitis synovial fluid. Under 10 highly homologous variants formed a TCR beta motif that appeared characteristic of ankylosing spondylitis blood. In the blood and synovial fluid of reactive arthritis, some motif variants had been previously reported.

CDR3 length equals 15 residues. Germline lookup yields CDR1 SQVTM and CDR2 ANQGSEA. Between the trimmed V and J ends, which lost 5 bases and 1 base, there was a span of 17 bases. Libraries for TCR beta were made by quantitative 5'-RACE with molecular barcodes. TCRdb used MiXCR to reprocess the 5' RACE reads, holding one entry per CDR3 protein. The sample consists of approximately 500,000 distinct CDR3 sequences, about 13% of them appearing once. This receptor was identified in a male donor with ankylosing spondylitis. The chain couples TRBV29-1 to TRBJ1-1; tentatively, D is TRBD1 (6 bases). Sequences were obtained from blood, either unsorted or a sorted T cell fraction (not recorded which). CDR3 DNA: TGCAGCGTTTTAGTCACAGGGTTTGAGAACACTGAAGCTTTCTTT. Translating gives CSVLVTGFENTEAFF.